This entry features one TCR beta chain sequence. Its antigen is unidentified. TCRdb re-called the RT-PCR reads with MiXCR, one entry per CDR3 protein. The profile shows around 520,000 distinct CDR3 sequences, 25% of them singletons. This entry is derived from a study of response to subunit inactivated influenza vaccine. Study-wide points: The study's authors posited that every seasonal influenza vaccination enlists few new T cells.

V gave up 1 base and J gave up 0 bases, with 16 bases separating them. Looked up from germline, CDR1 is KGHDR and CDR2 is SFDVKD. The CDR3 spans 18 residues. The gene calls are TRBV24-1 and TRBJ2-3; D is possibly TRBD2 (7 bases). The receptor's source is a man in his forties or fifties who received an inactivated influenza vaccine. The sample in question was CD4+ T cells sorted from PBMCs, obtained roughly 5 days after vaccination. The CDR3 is CATSDLQGLAASTDTQYF. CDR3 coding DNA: TGTGCCACCAGTGATTTACAGGGCCTAGCGGCTAGCACAGATACGCAGTATTTT.